This is a list of T cell receptor beta chains from one sample in a study of vaccination effects on CD4 cells after COVID-19. Measured with immunoSEQ multiplex PCR; TCRdb has only the in-frame clones, and not every one. The table shows about 41,000 clones, with under 75% occurring only once. These receptors have no identified antigens. The specimen comprised CD4+ T cells from PBMCs cultured with HCoV-OC43 spike peptides, sampled before COVID-19 vaccination. All receptors come from a human donor who received a COVID-19 vaccine. Both conserved end residues are part of each CDR3. The order of the fields is J gene, D gene, V gene, clone size, CDR3 DNA, CDR3 protein. The D gene is left open where the match is weak. Expanded clones get a size class; other rows say once, few or many, or leave the size out.

J gene: TRBJ2-5
D gene: -
V gene: TRBV29-1
clone size: -
CDR3 DNA: TGCAGCGTCCAGGGATGGGAGACCCAGTACTTC
CDR3 protein: CSVQGWETQYF

J gene: TRBJ1-5
D gene: -
V gene: TRBV30
clone size: few
CDR3 DNA: TGTGCCTGGAGTGCAGGACATAGCAATCAGCCCCAGCATTTT
CDR3 protein: CAWSAGHSNQPQHF

J gene: TRBJ1-1
D gene: TRBD1
V gene: TRBV4-3
clone size: -
CDR3 DNA: TGCGCCAGCAGCCAAGATCGGGGACAGAATGAAGCTTTCTTT
CDR3 protein: CASSQDRGQNEAFF

J gene: TRBJ1-2
D gene: -
V gene: TRBV6-2/TRBV6-3
clone size: few
CDR3 DNA: TGTGCCAGCAGTTACTCGGGCAGGGAGGTAAACTATGGCTACACCTTC
CDR3 protein: CASSYSGREVNYGYTF

J gene: TRBJ2-6
D gene: TRBD2
V gene: TRBV14
clone size: few
CDR3 DNA: TGTGCCAGCAGCCCCACGGGGGGAGGGGCCAACGTCCTGACTTTC
CDR3 protein: CASSPTGGGANVLTF

J gene: TRBJ1-4
D gene: -
V gene: TRBV6-5
clone size: -
CDR3 DNA: TGTGCCAGCCAGGGTTGGGGAACTAATGAAAAACTGTTTTTT
CDR3 protein: CASQGWGTNEKLFF

J gene: TRBJ1-1
D gene: -
V gene: TRBV11-2
clone size: few
CDR3 DNA: TGTGCCAGCAGCTTAAACAGCCGGACTGAAGCTTTCTTT
CDR3 protein: CASSLNSRTEAFF

J gene: TRBJ2-2
D gene: -
V gene: TRBV12-5
clone size: -
CDR3 DNA: TGTGCTAGTGGTTTGGACCCAGGACCCGGGGAGCTGTTTTTT
CDR3 protein: CASGLDPGPGELFF

J gene: TRBJ2-3
D gene: TRBD2
V gene: TRBV7-9
clone size: few
CDR3 DNA: TGTGCCAGCCGACGAAGCGGGAGTATCACAGATACGCAGTATTTT
CDR3 protein: CASRRSGSITDTQYF

J gene: TRBJ2-1
D gene: -
V gene: TRBV4-2
clone size: -
CDR3 DNA: TGTGCCAGCAGCCAGGGGTACGGGGACGTACGGTTCTTC
CDR3 protein: CASSQGYGDVRFF

J gene: TRBJ2-7
D gene: -
V gene: TRBV6-2/TRBV6-3
clone size: -
CDR3 DNA: TGTGCCAGCAGCGGATCCAGCTACGAGCAGTACTTC
CDR3 protein: CASSGSSYEQYF

J gene: TRBJ2-7
D gene: -
V gene: TRBV5-1
clone size: -
CDR3 DNA: TGCGCCAGCAGCTTGGGGTTTGGAGACGCTGAGCAGTACTTC
CDR3 protein: CASSLGFGDAEQYF

J gene: TRBJ1-5
D gene: -
V gene: TRBV6-5
clone size: -
CDR3 DNA: TGTGCCAGCAGTTACTCGATTGGTCAGCCCCAGCATTTT
CDR3 protein: CASSYSIGQPQHF

J gene: TRBJ2-7
D gene: -
V gene: TRBV14
clone size: -
CDR3 DNA: TGTGCCAGCAGCCGCCGGCGAGGACACGGTAACGAGCAGTACTTC
CDR3 protein: CASSRRRGHGNEQYF

J gene: TRBJ1-1
D gene: -
V gene: TRBV6-5
clone size: -
CDR3 DNA: TGTGCCAGCAGTTACGGGGGGAACCGAAGGACTGAAGCTTTCTTT
CDR3 protein: CASSYGGNRRTEAFF

J gene: TRBJ2-1
D gene: TRBD2
V gene: TRBV7-9
clone size: -
CDR3 DNA: TGTGCCAGCAGCTCTCCTACTAGCGGGTACCCCTACAATGAGCAGTTCTTC
CDR3 protein: CASSSPTSGYPYNEQFF

J gene: TRBJ2-7
D gene: -
V gene: TRBV2
clone size: few
CDR3 DNA: TGTGCCAGCAGTGAAGGGGCCCCCTACGGCCAGTACTTC
CDR3 protein: CASSEGAPYGQYF

J gene: TRBJ2-3
D gene: TRBD2
V gene: TRBV7-2
clone size: -
CDR3 DNA: TGTGCCAGCAGCCTTAGCGGGAGGGCCCCAGATACGCAGTATTTT
CDR3 protein: CASSLSGRAPDTQYF

J gene: TRBJ1-1
D gene: -
V gene: TRBV3-1/TRBV3-2
clone size: -
CDR3 DNA: TGTGCCAGCAGCCTTGGGGAGGGAACTGAAGCTTTCTTT
CDR3 protein: CASSLGEGTEAFF

J gene: TRBJ2-5
D gene: -
V gene: TRBV2
clone size: -
CDR3 DNA: TGTGCCAGCAACGAAGGGGTAGGAGAGACCCAGTACTTC
CDR3 protein: CASNEGVGETQYF

J gene: TRBJ2-2
D gene: -
V gene: TRBV25-1
clone size: -
CDR3 DNA: TGTGCCAGCAGTGAAGAGGGGGGCACCGGGGAGCTGTTTTTT
CDR3 protein: CASSEEGGTGELFF

J gene: TRBJ1-5
D gene: -
V gene: TRBV30
clone size: once
CDR3 DNA: TGTGCCTGGAGGTACGGACCCGGGCAGCCCCAGCATTTT
CDR3 protein: CAWRYGPGQPQHF

J gene: TRBJ1-5
D gene: -
V gene: TRBV28
clone size: -
CDR3 DNA: TGTGCCAGCAGCCGAACAGGGCCGAATCAGCCCCAGCATTTT
CDR3 protein: CASSRTGPNQPQHF

J gene: TRBJ2-7
D gene: -
V gene: TRBV5-4
clone size: -
CDR3 DNA: TGTGCCAGCAGCTTACCAGGGTTCTACGAGCAGTACTTC
CDR3 protein: CASSLPGFYEQYF

J gene: TRBJ2-5
D gene: -
V gene: TRBV24-1
clone size: -
CDR3 DNA: TGTGCCACCAGTGATCCCGGCTCGGGGCAAGAGACCCAGTACTTC
CDR3 protein: CATSDPGSGQETQYF

J gene: TRBJ2-5
D gene: TRBD2
V gene: TRBV4-1
clone size: -
CDR3 DNA: TGCGCCAGCAGCCAAGTAGGGAGCGGGGGTACCACCCAGTACTTC
CDR3 protein: CASSQVGSGGTTQYF

J gene: TRBJ2-3
D gene: TRBD2
V gene: TRBV7-9
clone size: -
CDR3 DNA: TGTGCCAGCAGCGAGACTAGCGGGGGTTCGCAGTATTTT
CDR3 protein: CASSETSGGSQYF

J gene: TRBJ2-3
D gene: -
V gene: TRBV5-6
clone size: -
CDR3 DNA: TGTGCCAGCAGCCTACAGGGTATAGCAGATACGCAGTATTTT
CDR3 protein: CASSLQGIADTQYF

J gene: TRBJ1-5
D gene: -
V gene: TRBV19
clone size: -
CDR3 DNA: TGTGCCAGTACGGGGACCAGCAATCAGCCCCAGCATTTT
CDR3 protein: CASTGTSNQPQHF

J gene: TRBJ1-1
D gene: -
V gene: TRBV29-1
clone size: few
CDR3 DNA: TGCAGCGTACAGCAGGGGACGGAAGCTTTCTTT
CDR3 protein: CSVQQGTEAFF

J gene: TRBJ1-2
D gene: -
V gene: TRBV7-2
clone size: -
CDR3 DNA: TGTGCCAGCAGCTTAGGCCGGGAGAGCAATGGCTACACCTTC
CDR3 protein: CASSLGRESNGYTF

J gene: TRBJ2-5
D gene: -
V gene: TRBV27
clone size: -
CDR3 DNA: TGTGCCAGCAGTCGTTCAGGACCGGAGCAAGAGACCCAGTACTTC
CDR3 protein: CASSRSGPEQETQYF

J gene: TRBJ2-7
D gene: TRBD2
V gene: TRBV30
clone size: -
CDR3 DNA: TGTGCCGGAGGAGCGGGAGGCCCAGGGCAGTACTTC
CDR3 protein: CAGGAGGPGQYF

J gene: TRBJ2-7
D gene: -
V gene: TRBV7-9
clone size: -
CDR3 DNA: TGTGCCAGCAGCTTAGGAATTCCGGGGCGCTACGAGCAGTACTTC
CDR3 protein: CASSLGIPGRYEQYF

J gene: TRBJ2-7
D gene: -
V gene: TRBV9
clone size: -
CDR3 DNA: TGTGCCAGCAGCGGGGGGGGCACTGCTCACGAGCAGTACTTC
CDR3 protein: CASSGGGTAHEQYF

J gene: TRBJ2-2
D gene: -
V gene: TRBV7-9
clone size: -
CDR3 DNA: TGTGCCAGCACCTCACAGACCACCGGGGAGCTGTTTTTT
CDR3 protein: CASTSQTTGELFF

J gene: TRBJ2-2
D gene: -
V gene: TRBV4-2
clone size: -
CDR3 DNA: TGTGCCAGCAGCCAGGGGACTGGGCGGTTGAACACCGGGGAGCTGTTTTTT
CDR3 protein: CASSQGTGRLNTGELFF

J gene: TRBJ1-3
D gene: TRBD1
V gene: TRBV2
clone size: -
CDR3 DNA: TGTGCCAGCACTCCGAACAGGGGCTCTGGAAACACCATATATTTT
CDR3 protein: CASTPNRGSGNTIYF

J gene: TRBJ1-2
D gene: -
V gene: TRBV15
clone size: -
CDR3 DNA: TGTGCCACCAGCAGAGATCCAATGGGGTATGGCTACACCTTC
CDR3 protein: CATSRDPMGYGYTF

J gene: TRBJ2-6
D gene: -
V gene: TRBV6-2/TRBV6-3
clone size: -
CDR3 DNA: TGTGCCAGCAGCCCTGACAGGACCGGGGGAGGAGGGGCCAACGTCCTGACTTTC
CDR3 protein: CASSPDRTGGGGANVLTF

J gene: TRBJ2-2
D gene: TRBD1
V gene: TRBV5-1
clone size: -
CDR3 DNA: TGCGCCAGCAGCTTGGCTACCGGGACAGGGAACACCGGGGAGCTGTTTTTT
CDR3 protein: CASSLATGTGNTGELFF

J gene: TRBJ2-1
D gene: TRBD2
V gene: TRBV2
clone size: once
CDR3 DNA: TGTGCCAGCAGTGCCCCGGGGCTAGCGGGGGTAAATGAGCAGTTCTTC
CDR3 protein: CASSAPGLAGVNEQFF

J gene: TRBJ2-1
D gene: -
V gene: TRBV27
clone size: -
CDR3 DNA: TGTGCCAGCAGTTTCGGGACTGGGGGTCGCAATGAGCAGTTCTTC
CDR3 protein: CASSFGTGGRNEQFF

J gene: TRBJ1-1
D gene: -
V gene: TRBV2
clone size: -
CDR3 DNA: TGTGCCAGCAGTGCGGGCATGAACACTGAAGCTTTCTTT
CDR3 protein: CASSAGMNTEAFF

J gene: TRBJ2-5
D gene: TRBD2
V gene: TRBV14
clone size: -
CDR3 DNA: TGTGCCAGCAGCTTTGGCCCGGGAGGGCGGTACTTC
CDR3 protein: CASSFGPGGRYF

J gene: TRBJ2-7
D gene: -
V gene: TRBV7-9
clone size: few
CDR3 DNA: TGTGCCAGCAGCCCCCGCCCCTATGGCGAGCAGTACTTC
CDR3 protein: CASSPRPYGEQYF